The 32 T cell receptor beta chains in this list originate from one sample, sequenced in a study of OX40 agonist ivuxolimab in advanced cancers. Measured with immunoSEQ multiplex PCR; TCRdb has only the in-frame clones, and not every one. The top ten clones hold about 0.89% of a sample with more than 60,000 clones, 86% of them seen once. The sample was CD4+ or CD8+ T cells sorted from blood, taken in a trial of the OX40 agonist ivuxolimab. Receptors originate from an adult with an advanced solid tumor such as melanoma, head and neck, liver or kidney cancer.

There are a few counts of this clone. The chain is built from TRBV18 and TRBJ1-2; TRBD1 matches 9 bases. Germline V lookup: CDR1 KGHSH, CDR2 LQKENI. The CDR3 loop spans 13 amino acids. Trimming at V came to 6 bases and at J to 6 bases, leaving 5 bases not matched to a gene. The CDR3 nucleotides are TGTGCCAGCTCTTCCGGGACAGGGAATGGCTACACCTTC. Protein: CASSSGTGNGYTF. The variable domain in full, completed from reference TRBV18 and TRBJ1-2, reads NAGVMQNPRHLVRRRGQEARLRCSPMKGHSHVYWYRQLPEEGLKFMVYLQKENIIDESGMPKERFSAEFPKEGPSILRIQQVVRGDSAAYFCASSSGTGNGYTFGSGTRLTVV.

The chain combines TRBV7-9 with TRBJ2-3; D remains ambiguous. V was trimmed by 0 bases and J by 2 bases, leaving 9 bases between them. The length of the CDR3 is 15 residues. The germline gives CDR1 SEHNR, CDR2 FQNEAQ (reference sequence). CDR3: CASSLAPSSTDTQYF. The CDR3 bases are TGTGCCAGCAGCTTAGCCCCCTCATCCACAGATACGCAGTATTTT.

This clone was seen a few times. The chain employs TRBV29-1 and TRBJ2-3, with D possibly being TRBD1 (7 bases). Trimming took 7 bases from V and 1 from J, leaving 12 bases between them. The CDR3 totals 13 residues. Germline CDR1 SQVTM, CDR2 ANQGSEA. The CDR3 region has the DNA TGCAGCGGACAGGGCGGGGGCACAGATACGCAGTATTTT. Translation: CSGQGGGTDTQYF.

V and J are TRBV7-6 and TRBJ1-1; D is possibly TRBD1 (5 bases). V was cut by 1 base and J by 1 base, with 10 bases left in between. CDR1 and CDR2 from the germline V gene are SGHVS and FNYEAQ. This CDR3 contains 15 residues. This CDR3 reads CASSLVWGGNTEAFF. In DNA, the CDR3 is TGTGCCAGCAGCTTAGTCTGGGGCGGGAACACTGAAGCTTTCTTT. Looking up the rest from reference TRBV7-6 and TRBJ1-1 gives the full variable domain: GAGVSQSPRYKVTKRGQDVALRCDPISGHVSLYWYRQALGQGPEFLTYFNYEAQQDKSGLPNDRFSAERPEGSISTLTIQRTEQRDSAMYRCASSLVWGGNTEAFFGQGTRLTVV.

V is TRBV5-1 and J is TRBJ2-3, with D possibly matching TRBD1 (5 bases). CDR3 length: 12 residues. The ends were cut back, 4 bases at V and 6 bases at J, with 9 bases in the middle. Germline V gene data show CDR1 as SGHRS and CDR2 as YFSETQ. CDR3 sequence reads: CASSGDSDTQYF. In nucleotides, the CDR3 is TGCGCCAGCAGCGGTGACAGCGATACGCAGTATTTT. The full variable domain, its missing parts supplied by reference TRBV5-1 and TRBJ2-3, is KAGVTQTPRYLIKTRGQQVTLSCSPISGHRSVSWYQQTPGQGLQFLFEYFSETQRNKGNFPGRFSGRQFSNSRSEMNVSTLELGDSALYLCASSGDSDTQYFGPGTRLTVL.

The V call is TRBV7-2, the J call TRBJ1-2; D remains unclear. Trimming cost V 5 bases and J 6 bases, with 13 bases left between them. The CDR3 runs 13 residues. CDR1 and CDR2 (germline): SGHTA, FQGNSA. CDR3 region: CASSPNYGNGYTF. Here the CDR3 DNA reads TGTGCCAGCAGCCCGAATTATGGGAATGGCTACACCTTC.

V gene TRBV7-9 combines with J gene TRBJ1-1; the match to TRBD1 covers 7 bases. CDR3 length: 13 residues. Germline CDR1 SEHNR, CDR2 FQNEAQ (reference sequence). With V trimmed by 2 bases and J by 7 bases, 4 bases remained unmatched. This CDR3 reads CASSLRQGVEAFF. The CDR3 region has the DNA TGTGCCAGCAGCTTACGGCAGGGGGTTGAAGCTTTCTTT.

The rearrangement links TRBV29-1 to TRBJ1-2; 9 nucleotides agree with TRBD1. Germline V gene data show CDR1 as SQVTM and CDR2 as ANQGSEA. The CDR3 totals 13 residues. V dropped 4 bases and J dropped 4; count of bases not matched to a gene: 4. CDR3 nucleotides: TGCAGCGTTGCACCGACAGGGGGCTATGGCTACACCTTC. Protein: CSVAPTGGYGYTF. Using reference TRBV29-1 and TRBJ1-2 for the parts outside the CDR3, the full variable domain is SAVISQKPSRDICQRGTSLTIQCQVDSQVTMMFWYRQQPGQSLTLIATANQGSEATYESGFVIDKFPISRPNLTFSTLTVSNMSPEDSSIYLCSVAPTGGYGYTFGSGTRLTVV.

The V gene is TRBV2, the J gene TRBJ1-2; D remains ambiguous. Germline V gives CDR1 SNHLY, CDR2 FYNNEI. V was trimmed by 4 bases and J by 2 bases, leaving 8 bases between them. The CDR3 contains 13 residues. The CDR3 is CASSVNSNYGYTF. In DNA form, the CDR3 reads TGTGCCAGCAGTGTCAACTCAAACTATGGCTACACCTTC.

Here the CDR3 reads CASSIAGGAGTNEKLFF. DNA for the CDR3: TGCGCCAGCAGCATCGCAGGGGGCGCGGGAACTAATGAAAAACTGTTTTTT. The rearrangement links TRBV5-1 to TRBJ1-4, with TRBD1 matching over 8 bases. The germline V gene has CDR1 SGHRS and CDR2 YFSETQ. The ends lost 4 bases at V and 1 base at J; junction bases unmatched: 9. The CDR3 is 17 residues long.

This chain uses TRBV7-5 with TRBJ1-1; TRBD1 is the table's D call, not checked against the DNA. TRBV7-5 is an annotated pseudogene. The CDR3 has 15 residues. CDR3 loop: CARSLSKGENTEAFF. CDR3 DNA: TGTGCCAGAAGCTTAAGCAAGGGGGAGAACACTGAAGCTTTCTTT.

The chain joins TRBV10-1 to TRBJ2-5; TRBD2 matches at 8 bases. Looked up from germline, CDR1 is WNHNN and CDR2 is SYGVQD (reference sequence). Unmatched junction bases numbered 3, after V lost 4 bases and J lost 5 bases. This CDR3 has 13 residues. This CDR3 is CASSGLARETQYF. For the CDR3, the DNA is TGCGCCAGCAGTGGACTAGCGAGGGAGACCCAGTACTTC.

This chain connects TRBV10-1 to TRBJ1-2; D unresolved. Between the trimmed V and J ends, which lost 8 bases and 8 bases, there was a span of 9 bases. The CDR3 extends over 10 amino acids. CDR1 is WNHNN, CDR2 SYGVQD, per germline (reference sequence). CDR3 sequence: CASPGGGYTF. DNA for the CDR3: TGCGCCAGCCCGGGTGGCGGCTACACCTTC.

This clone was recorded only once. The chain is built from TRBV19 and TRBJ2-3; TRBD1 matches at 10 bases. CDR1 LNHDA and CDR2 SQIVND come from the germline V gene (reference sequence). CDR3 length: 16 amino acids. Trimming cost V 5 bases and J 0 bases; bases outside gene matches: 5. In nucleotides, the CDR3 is TGTGCCAGTAGTCCCGGGACAGGGGTAAGCACAGATACGCAGTATTTT. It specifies CASSPGTGVSTDTQYF.

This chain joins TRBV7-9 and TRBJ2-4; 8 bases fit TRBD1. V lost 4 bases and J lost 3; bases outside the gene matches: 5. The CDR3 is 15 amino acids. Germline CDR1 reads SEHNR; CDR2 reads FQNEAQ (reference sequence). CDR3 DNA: TGTGCCAGCAGCTCTGGACAGGGCGGCAAAAACATTCAGTACTTC. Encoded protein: CASSSGQGGKNIQYF.

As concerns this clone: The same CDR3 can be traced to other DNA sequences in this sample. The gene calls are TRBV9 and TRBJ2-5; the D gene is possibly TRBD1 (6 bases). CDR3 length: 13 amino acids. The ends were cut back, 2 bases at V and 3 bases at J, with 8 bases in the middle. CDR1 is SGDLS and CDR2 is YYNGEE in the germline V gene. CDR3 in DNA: TGTGCCAGCAGCGTGAACAGGGAAGAGACCCAGTACTTC. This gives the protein CASSVNREETQYF.

The CDR3 region has the DNA TGTGCCAGCACCTTGACTAGGGGAGGCGGAAACACCATATATTTT. Its protein is CASTLTRGGGNTIYF. The chain employs TRBV7-9 and TRBJ1-3, with a tentative D call TRBD1 (5 bases). V was shortened by 7 bases and J by 4 bases, with 17 bases between the two germline ends. The CDR3 totals 15 residues. The germline V gene has CDR1 SEHNR and CDR2 FQNEAQ (reference sequence).

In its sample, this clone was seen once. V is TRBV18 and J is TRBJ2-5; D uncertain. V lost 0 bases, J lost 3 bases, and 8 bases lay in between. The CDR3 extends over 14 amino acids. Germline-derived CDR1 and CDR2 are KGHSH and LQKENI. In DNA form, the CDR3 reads TGTGCCAGCTCACCACCTTCTCTGAAAGAGACCCAGTACTTC. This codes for CASSPPSLKETQYF.

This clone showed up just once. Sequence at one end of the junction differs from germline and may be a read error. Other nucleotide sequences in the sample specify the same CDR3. CDR3 DNA sequence: TGTGCCAGCGGGGGAGGGCAAGAGACTCAGTACTTC. Residues: CASGGGQETQYF. The chain joins TRBV2 to TRBJ2-5; 7 bases agree with TRBD2. The germline gives CDR1 SNHLY, CDR2 FYNNEI. The CDR3 is made up of 12 amino acids.

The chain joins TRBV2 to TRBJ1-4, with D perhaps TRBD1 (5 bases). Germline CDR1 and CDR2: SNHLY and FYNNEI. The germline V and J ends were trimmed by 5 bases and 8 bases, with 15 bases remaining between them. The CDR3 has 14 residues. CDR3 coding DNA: TGTGCCAGCAGTCTCGGCAGGGTCGGCGAAAAACTGTTTTTT. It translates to CASSLGRVGEKLFF.

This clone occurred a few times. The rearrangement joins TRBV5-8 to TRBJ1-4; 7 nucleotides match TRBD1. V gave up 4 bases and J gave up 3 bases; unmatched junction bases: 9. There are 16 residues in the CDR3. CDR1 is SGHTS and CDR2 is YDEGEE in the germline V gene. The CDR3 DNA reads TGTGCCAGCAGCCTGTCACTCGGGACAGCTAATGAAAAACTGTTTTTT. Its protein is CASSLSLGTANEKLFF.

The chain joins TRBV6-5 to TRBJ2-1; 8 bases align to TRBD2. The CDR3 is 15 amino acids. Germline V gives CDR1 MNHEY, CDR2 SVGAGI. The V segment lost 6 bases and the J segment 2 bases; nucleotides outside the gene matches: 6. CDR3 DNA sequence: TGTGCCAGCAGATCCCCGGGGGGGGCCTACAATGAGCAGTTCTTC. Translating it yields CASRSPGGAYNEQFF.

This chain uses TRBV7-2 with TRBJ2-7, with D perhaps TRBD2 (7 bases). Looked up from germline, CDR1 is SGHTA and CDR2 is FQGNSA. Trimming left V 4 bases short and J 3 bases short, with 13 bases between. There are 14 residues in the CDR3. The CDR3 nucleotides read TGTGCCAGCAGCTCCGGACTAGGGGGCTACGAGCAGTACTTC. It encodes CASSSGLGGYEQYF.

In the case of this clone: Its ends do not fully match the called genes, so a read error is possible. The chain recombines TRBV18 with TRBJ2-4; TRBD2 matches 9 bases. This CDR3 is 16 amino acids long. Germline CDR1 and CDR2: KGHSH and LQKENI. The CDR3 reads CASSPTPGLAENIQYF. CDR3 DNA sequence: TGTGCCAGCTCACCTACCCCGGGACTAGCCGAAAACATTCAGTACTTC.

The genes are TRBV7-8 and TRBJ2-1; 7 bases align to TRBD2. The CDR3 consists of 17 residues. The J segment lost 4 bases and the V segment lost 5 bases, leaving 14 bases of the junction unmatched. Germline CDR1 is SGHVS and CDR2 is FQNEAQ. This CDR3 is CASSPGGGSMVYNEQFF. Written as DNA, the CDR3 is TGTGCCAGCAGCCCGGGAGGTGGTAGCATGGTTTACAATGAGCAGTTCTTC.

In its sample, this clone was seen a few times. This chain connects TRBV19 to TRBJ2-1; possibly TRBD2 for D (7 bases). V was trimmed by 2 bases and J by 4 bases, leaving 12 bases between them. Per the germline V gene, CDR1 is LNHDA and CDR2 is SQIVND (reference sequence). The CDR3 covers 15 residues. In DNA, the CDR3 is TGTGCCAGTAGTATAATGGGGGGGGCTTACAATGAGCAGTTCTTC. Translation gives CASSIMGGAYNEQFF. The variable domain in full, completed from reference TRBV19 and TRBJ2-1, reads DGGITQSPKYLFRKEGQNVTLSCEQNLNHDAMYWYRQDPGQGLRLIYYSQIVNDFQKGDIAEGYSVSREKKESFPLTVTSAQKNPTAFYLCASSIMGGAYNEQFFGPGTRLTVL.

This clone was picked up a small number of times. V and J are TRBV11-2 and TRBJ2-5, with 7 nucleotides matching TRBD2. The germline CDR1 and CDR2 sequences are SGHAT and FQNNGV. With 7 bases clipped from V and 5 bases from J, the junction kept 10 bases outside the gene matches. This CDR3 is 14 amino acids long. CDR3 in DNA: TGTGCCAGCACCGAAACGTACGGGGGGGAGACCCAGTACTTC. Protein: CASTETYGGETQYF.

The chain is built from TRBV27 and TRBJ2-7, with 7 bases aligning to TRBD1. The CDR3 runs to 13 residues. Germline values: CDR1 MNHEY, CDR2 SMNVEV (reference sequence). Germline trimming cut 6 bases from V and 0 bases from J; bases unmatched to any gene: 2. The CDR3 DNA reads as TGTGCCAGCAGGGGACAGAGCTCCTACGAGCAGTACTTC. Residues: CASRGQSSYEQYF.

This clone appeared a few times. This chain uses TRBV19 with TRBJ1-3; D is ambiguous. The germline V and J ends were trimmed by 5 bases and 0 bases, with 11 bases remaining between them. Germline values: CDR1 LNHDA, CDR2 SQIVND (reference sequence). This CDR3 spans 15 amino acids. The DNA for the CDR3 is TGTGCCAGTAGTCCCCCGGGTATCTCTGGAAACACCATATATTTT. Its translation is CASSPPGISGNTIYF.

The CDR3 DNA sequence: TGTGCCAGCAGTGAAGCGGGCAGGGTAGAGTACTTC. This sequence encodes CASSEAGRVEYF. J is TRBJ2-7 and V is TRBV6-1, with a weak D call TRBD1 (5 bases). CDR1 MNHNS and CDR2 SASEGT come from the germline V gene. With 0 bases removed from V and 11 bases from J, the gap between germline ends came to 11 bases. The CDR3 has 12 amino acids.

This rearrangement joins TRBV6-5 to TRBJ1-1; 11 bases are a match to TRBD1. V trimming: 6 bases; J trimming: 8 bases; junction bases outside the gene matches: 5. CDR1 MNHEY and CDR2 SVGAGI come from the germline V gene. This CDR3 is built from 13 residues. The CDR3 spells CASSRDRGSEAFF. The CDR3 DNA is TGTGCCAGCAGCCGGGACAGGGGGTCCGAAGCTTTCTTT.

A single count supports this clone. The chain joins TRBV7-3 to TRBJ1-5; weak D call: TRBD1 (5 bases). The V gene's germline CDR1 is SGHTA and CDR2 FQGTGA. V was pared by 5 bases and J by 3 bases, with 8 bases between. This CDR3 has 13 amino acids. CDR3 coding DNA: TGTGCCAGCAGCCGGGACCCCAATCAGCCCCAGCATTTT. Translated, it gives CASSRDPNQPQHF.